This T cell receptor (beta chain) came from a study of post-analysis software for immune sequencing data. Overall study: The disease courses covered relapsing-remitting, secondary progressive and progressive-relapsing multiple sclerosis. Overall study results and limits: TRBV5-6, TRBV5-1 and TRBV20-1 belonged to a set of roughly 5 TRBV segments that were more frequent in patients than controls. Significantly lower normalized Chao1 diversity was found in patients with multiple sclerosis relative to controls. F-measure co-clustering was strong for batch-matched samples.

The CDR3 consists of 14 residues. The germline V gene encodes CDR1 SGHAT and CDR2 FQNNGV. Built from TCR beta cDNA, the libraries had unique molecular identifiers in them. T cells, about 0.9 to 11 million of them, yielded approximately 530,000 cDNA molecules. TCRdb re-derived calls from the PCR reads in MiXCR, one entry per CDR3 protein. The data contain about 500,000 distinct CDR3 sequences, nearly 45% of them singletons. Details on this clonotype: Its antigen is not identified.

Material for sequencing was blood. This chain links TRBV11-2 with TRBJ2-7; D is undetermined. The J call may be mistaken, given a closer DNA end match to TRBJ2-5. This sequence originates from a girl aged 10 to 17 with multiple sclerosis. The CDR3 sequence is CASSLAVSYETQYF. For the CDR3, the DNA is TGTGCCAGCAGCTTAGCTGTCAGCTACGAGACCCAGTACTTC.